Each of the 17 T cell receptor beta chains below was sequenced from the same sample in a study of radiation and T cells in renal cell carcinoma (dated by TCRdb to the early 2020s). To prepare the library, the immunoSEQ multiplex PCR assay was applied. TCRdb took this table from immuneACCESS and kept in-frame rearrangements with V and J called. Such tables lack part of the clones; where checked against another copy, unresolved V genes explain under half of the gap, and the rest is unexplained. Across this sample there are roughly 120,000 clones, with approximately 78% seen only once. Together, the top ten hold under 2.5% of the sample. What this sample's time point label stands for: blood 2 weeks post-SBRT. The treatment or condition label of this sample denotes: 15 Gy SBRT to primary tumor, nephrectomy 4 weeks later. The sample in question was blood, obtained from a patient whose treatment included radiotherapy and nephrectomy. These receptor sequences come from a woman aged 55-69 years with renal cell carcinoma.

Here the CDR3 DNA reads TGTGCCAGCAGCTTGACAGGGTCCACTGAAGCTTTCTTT. Amino acid sequence: CASSLTGSTEAFF. The genes are TRBV5-6 and TRBJ1-1, with a weak D call TRBD1 (6 bases). CDR1 and CDR2 (germline): SGHDT, YYEEEE. Trimming took off 1 base at V and 4 bases at J, with 8 bases between the two ends. This CDR3 spans 13 amino acids.

V gene TRBV27 combines with J gene TRBJ1-1; 9 bases line up with TRBD1. This CDR3 spans 16 amino acids. Germline lookup yields CDR1 MNHEY and CDR2 SMNVEV (reference sequence). V trimming: 6 bases; J trimming: 1 base; junction bases outside the gene matches: 9. The CDR3 DNA sequence: TGTGCCAGCAGACCGGGACAGGGAGTCTCGAACACTGAAGCTTTCTTT. This gives the protein CASRPGQGVSNTEAFF.

The CDR3 loop is CASSQGLAGYEQYF. The CDR3 DNA is TGTGCCAGCAGTCAAGGACTAGCGGGATACGAGCAGTACTTC. The rearrangement uses TRBV9 and TRBJ2-7, with 12 bases aligning to TRBD2. The V gene's germline CDR1 is SGDLS and CDR2 YYNGEE. The CDR3 sequence is 14 residues long. Trimming at V came to 5 bases and at J to 4 bases, leaving 4 bases not matched to a gene.

The gene calls are TRBV5-1 and TRBJ1-1; maybe TRBD1 (5 bases). Trimming took 1 base from V and 1 from J, leaving 8 bases between them. The CDR3 loop spans 14 amino acids. Germline V gives CDR1 SGHRS, CDR2 YFSETQ. As DNA, the CDR3 is TGCGCCAGCAGCTTGACAGGAAAGAACACTGAAGCTTTCTTT. Translated: CASSLTGKNTEAFF.

The rearrangement joins TRBV9 to TRBJ1-1; weak D call: TRBD1 (6 bases). The V end was cut by 0 bases, the J end by 10 bases, with 10 bases between. This CDR3 spans 12 amino acids. Germline values: CDR1 SGDLS, CDR2 YYNGEE. Here the CDR3 reads CASSVGEQGAFF. Written as DNA, the CDR3 is TGTGCCAGCAGCGTAGGGGAACAGGGAGCTTTCTTT.

CDR3 loop: CASSHIDREGEQFF. The CDR3 DNA reads as TGTGCCAGCAGTCACATTGACAGGGAGGGTGAGCAGTTCTTC. This chain uses TRBV6-1 with TRBJ2-1, with D perhaps TRBD1 or TRBD2 (7 bases each). V was trimmed by 5 bases and J by 9 bases, leaving 17 bases between them. From germline, CDR1 is MNHNS and CDR2 SASEGT. The CDR3 contains 14 residues.

This chain connects TRBV14 to TRBJ1-2; D remains ambiguous. The CDR3 contains 15 residues. Trimming removed 0 bases from V and 8 bases from J, with 16 bases in between. The germline V gene has CDR1 SGHDN and CDR2 FVKESK. CDR3 in amino acids: CASSQDLLIAEGYTF. The CDR3 DNA is TGTGCCAGCAGCCAAGACCTGCTTATTGCTGAGGGCTACACCTTC.

The chain employs TRBV7-3 and TRBJ1-1; the D gene is possibly TRBD1 (5 bases). The CDR3 has 13 amino acids. CDR1 and CDR2 from the germline V gene are SGHTA and FQGTGA. Trimming removed 2 bases at V and 4 bases at J, with 8 bases between. The CDR3 sequence: CASSLPGSTEAFF. For the CDR3, the DNA is TGTGCCAGCAGCTTACCAGGGAGCACTGAAGCTTTCTTT.

The chain joins TRBV5-5 to TRBJ1-1; 9 nucleotides align to TRBD1. The CDR3 totals 15 residues. V dropped 4 bases and J dropped 7; count of bases not matched to a gene: 11. CDR1 and CDR2 (germline): SGHKS, YYEKEE (reference sequence). The CDR3 DNA follows: TGTGCCAGCAGCCGAGGGACAGGGTTAACGGATGAAGCTTTCTTT. Its translation: CASSRGTGLTDEAFF.

The rearrangement uses TRBV10-3 and TRBJ1-2; weak D call: TRBD1 (5 bases). The CDR3 spans 13 residues. Germline V gene data show CDR1 as ENHRY and CDR2 as SYGVKD. The V and J ends lost 2 bases and 7 bases respectively, with 11 bases between them. The CDR3 sequence: CAISEGAGRGYTF. The CDR3 DNA is TGTGCCATCAGTGAGGGGGCAGGCCGTGGCTACACCTTC.

The chain couples TRBV11-2 to TRBJ2-2; possibly TRBD1 or TRBD2 for D (5 bases each). V lost 0 bases to trimming and J lost 4 bases, with 12 bases between them. The V gene's germline CDR1 is SGHAT and CDR2 FQNNGV. This CDR3 comprises 16 residues. CDR3 region: CASSLDGQGPTGELFF. CDR3 in DNA: TGTGCCAGCAGCTTAGATGGGCAGGGACCCACCGGGGAGCTGTTTTTT.

This clone turned up a few times. The chain joins TRBV5-8 to TRBJ2-7, with D possibly TRBD1 on 5 matching bases. Trimming left V 3 bases short and J 1 base short, with 14 bases between. CDR3 length: 15 residues. Germline CDR1 SGHTS, CDR2 YDEGEE. Here the CDR3 reads CASSSWTLQSYEQYF. CDR3 DNA sequence: TGTGCCAGCAGCTCTTGGACACTGCAGTCCTACGAGCAGTACTTC.

This chain connects TRBV6-1 to TRBJ2-1; D unclear. Germline V gives CDR1 MNHNS, CDR2 SASEGT. Trimming stripped 2 bases from V and 4 bases from J, with 9 bases between. This CDR3 has 14 amino acids. DNA for the CDR3: TGTGCCAGCAGTGAATCGAGAAGGTACAATGAGCAGTTCTTC. Its translation: CASSESRRYNEQFF.

This chain connects TRBV30 to TRBJ2-7, with D perhaps TRBD2 (6 bases). Deletions cut 7 bases from V and 3 bases from J, with 16 bases between. In germline, CDR1 is GTSNPN, CDR2 SVGIG (reference sequence). This CDR3 has 13 amino acids. DNA of the CDR3: TGTGCCTTGGATCACGGGAGTTTCTACGAGCAGTACTTC. Protein product: CALDHGSFYEQYF.

This clone occurred a few times. The chain combines TRBV29-1 with TRBJ1-1, with D possibly TRBD1 on 6 matching bases. Trimming stripped 2 bases from V and 5 bases from J, with 15 bases between. The CDR3 consists of 14 residues. From germline, CDR1 is SQVTM and CDR2 ANQGSEA. The CDR3 loop reads CSVELPGAPTEAFF. CDR3 bases: TGCAGCGTTGAATTGCCGGGGGCGCCTACTGAAGCTTTCTTT.

The CDR3 loop reads CASSEFHTEAFF. The CDR3 coding sequence is TGTGCCAGCAGTGAGTTTCACACTGAAGCTTTCTTT. The rearrangement links TRBV6-1 to TRBJ1-1; no definite D call. V was clipped by 3 bases and J by 3 bases, with 5 bases between them. The CDR3 spans 12 residues. Germline values: CDR1 MNHNS, CDR2 SASEGT.

The chain recombines TRBV28 with TRBJ1-6; D possibly corresponds to TRBD1 (5 bases). The CDR3 is made up of 15 amino acids. Germline CDR1 and CDR2: MDHEN and SYDVKM. Deletions cut 7 bases from V and 3 bases from J, with 13 bases between. The CDR3 spells CASTGRGDYNSPLHF. In DNA, the CDR3 is TGTGCCAGCACCGGTAGGGGAGACTATAATTCACCCCTCCACTTT.